These T cell receptor beta chains were read from a single sample in a study of T cells in Graves' hyperthyroidism and ophthalmopathy. A single record per CDR3 protein comes from TCRdb applying MiXCR to the multiplex PCR reads. Of 730,000 or so distinct CDR3 sequences listed, about 17% are singletons. Material for sequencing was blood. These receptors were collected from a woman aged 50 to 65 with Graves' hyperthyroidism that later progressed to Graves' ophthalmopathy. The CDR3 runs from the conserved cysteine through the conserved F or W. D genes are given only for firm matches. Where a row states a size, it is once, few, many or the class of an expanded clone; other rows omit it.

>-|TRBJ1-5|TRBD1|16|TRBV7-9
CASSISGTGGGQPQHF
TGTGCCAGCAGCATATCCGGGACAGGGGGCGGTCAGCCCCAGCATTTT
>-|TRBJ1-1|-|15|TRBV20-1
CSARDLTGLNTEAFF
TGCAGTGCTAGAGATCTGACAGGATTGAACACTGAAGCTTTCTTT
>-|TRBJ1-2|-|14|TRBV20-1
CSAMGQLLNYGYTF
TGCAGTGCTATGGGGCAGCTCCTCAACTATGGCTACACCTTC
>-|TRBJ2-3|-|14|TRBV9
CASSSRGGAGTQYF
TGTGCCAGCAGCAGTAGGGGGGGGGCGGGTACGCAGTATTTT
>few|TRBJ1-1|-|15|TRBV12-3/TRBV12-4
CASSLARGVGTEAFF
TGTGCCAGCAGTTTAGCGCGTGGGGTGGGCACTGAAGCTTTCTTT
>-|TRBJ1-1|-|13|TRBV19
CASSTMGYTEAFF
TGTGCCAGTAGTACTATGGGGTACACTGAAGCTTTCTTT
>-|TRBJ2-2|-|12|TRBV29-1
CSVGRGTGELFF
TGCAGCGTGGGCAGGGGTACCGGGGAGCTGTTTTTT
>many|TRBJ1-4|-|14|TRBV18
CASSPRARDEKLFF
TGTGCCAGCTCACCAAGGGCGAGGGATGAAAAACTGTTTTTT
>-|TRBJ1-2|-|13|TRBV12-5
CASGLGQGGLRTF
TGTGCTAGTGGTTTGGGCCAAGGGGGTTTGAGGACCTTC
>many|TRBJ2-7|-|12|TRBV2
CASNEQGYEQYF
TGTGCCAGCAACGAACAGGGCTACGAGCAGTACTTC